This T cell receptor delta chain was captured in a study of gamma-delta T cells after stem cell transplantation. As for this clone: This clone may be a read error of a much larger clone one base away. The same CDR3 can be traced to other DNA sequences in this sample.

TCRdb reanalyzed the RT-PCR reads using CATT. The repertoire holds under 2,000 delta-chain clones, with around a fifth as singletons. This TCR derives from a human donor. It is not recorded whose cells these are; they may come from a transplant donor. Sequenced material: gamma-delta T cells.

CDR3 nucleotide sequence: TGTGCCTGTGACCCGCTTAAAACACTGGGGGACTCCAACTTGTACACTGATAAACTCATCTTT. Translated: CACDPLKTLGDSNLYTDKLIF. V is TRDV2 and J is TRDJ1; TRDD3 matches at 9 bases. The CDR3 is 21 residues long. The germline CDR1 and CDR2 sequences are GEAIGNYY and EKD.